This T cell receptor beta chain was sequenced during a study of T cell repertoires in cytomegalovirus infection. About the research overall: Public TCR beta signatures provided an indication of both CMV infection and a matching HLA type.

Via MiXCR, TCRdb re-called the reads, giving one row per CDR3 protein. The sample consists of about 490,000 distinct CDR3 sequences, about 11% of them appearing once. Points on this clonotype: Antigen specificity is unknown. A much bigger clone sits one base away, suggesting this may be a read error.

Trimming stripped 0 bases from V and 3 bases from J, with 8 bases between. CDR1 and CDR2 from the germline V gene are DFQATT and SNEGSKA (reference sequence). There are 13 residues in the CDR3. General study findings and limits: Based on cumulative public TCR beta family frequency, carriers of CMV plus the relevant HLA were identified. Within the response measured ex vivo, HLA-C-restricted CMV-specific TCR beta clonotypes were dominant.

Material for sequencing was PBMCs. The TCR was taken from a human donor in good health (CMV status not recorded). Some clones in this sample may be carry-over from other donors' samples. The chain uses TRBV20-1 and TRBJ1-2; unclear D gene. CDR3 region: CSARDQPDYGYTF. The DNA of the CDR3 is TGCAGTGCTAGAGATCAACCAGACTATGGCTACACCTTC.